This T cell receptor (beta chain) was recorded in a study of blood T cell repertoires in COVID-19. Whole-study context: Samples came from the United States, Italy and Spain, spanning acute and convalescent COVID-19. Sample material is recorded as cDNA or gDNA derived from T cells, B-cell-depleted T cells, or PBMCs.

Per the original data handling: Estimation of nucleated cell counts was performed using reference gene primer amplification. TCRdb keeps only in-frame clones here, not all; method: immunoSEQ multiplex PCR. The V and J calls and clone size were taken over from that table, and D and trimming were inferred from the DNA. Of around 280,000 clones detected, 85% appear once; the ten largest clones hold 4.1%. Sequenced sample: peripheral blood. The TCR originated in a woman aged 45-65 years with active or convalescent COVID-19.

CDR3 sequence: CSASMGASTDTQYF. DNA of the CDR3: TGCAGTGCTAGTATGGGAGCGAGCACAGATACGCAGTATTTT. The chain uses TRBV20-1 and TRBJ2-3, with D tentatively TRBD2 (5 bases). CDR1 DFQATT and CDR2 SNEGSKA come from the germline V gene (reference sequence). Deletions cut 3 bases from V and 0 bases from J, with 10 bases between. The CDR3 contains 14 residues.